The 12 T cell receptor beta chains below were found in one sample sequenced in a study of circulating CD8 cells and anti-PD-1 response in melanoma. Each library started from roughly 15 ng of total RNA using the QIAseq Immune Repertoire TCR panel. TCRdb ran MiXCR on the reads and lists one entry per CDR3 protein. The sample shows fewer than 500 distinct CDR3 sequences, approximately 5% of them seen only once. Four subsets defined by PD-1 and/or TIGIT were sorted from live CD3+CD8+TCRalphabeta+ cells. The material was CD8+ T cells from PBMCs, obtained at baseline or after one month of anti-PD-1 therapy (not recorded which). Receptors originate from a human donor with melanoma.

By its share, this clonotype is large. The chain is built from TRBV7-9 and TRBJ2-6, with D possibly matching TRBD2 (5 bases). This CDR3 comprises 15 residues. V lost 4 bases and J 2 bases, leaving 9 bases between the germline ends. Germline V gene lookup returns CDR1 SEHNR and CDR2 FQNEAQ (reference sequence). CDR3 sequence (DNA): TGTGCCAGCAGCTCGAGGGTACCTGGGGCCAACGTCCTGACTTTC. Translating gives CASSSRVPGANVLTF.

On this clonotype itself: A much more abundant neighbour one base away suggests this may be a read error. The gene calls are TRBV2 and TRBJ2-5; TRBD2 aligns across 11 bases. Germline loops: CDR1 SNHLY, CDR2 FYNNEI. The J segment lost 2 bases and the V segment lost 4 bases, leaving 6 bases of the junction unmatched. CDR3 length: 16 residues. The CDR3 here is CASSGALAGEQETQYF. The DNA of the CDR3 is TGTGCCAGCAGTGGCGCACTAGCGGGGGAACAAGAGACCCAGTACTTC.

This clonotype ranks as large. The genes are TRBV2 and TRBJ2-1, with 7 bases aligning to TRBD1. The germline CDR1 and CDR2 sequences are SNHLY and FYNNEI. The CDR3 totals 15 residues. V lost 7 bases and J lost 3; bases outside the gene matches: 9. Here the CDR3 DNA reads TGTGCCAGCAACCCGGGACAGCTAAGCTACAATGAGCAGTTCTTC. This sequence encodes CASNPGQLSYNEQFF.

As for this clonotype: A far larger clone is just one base off, so this is likely a read error. The chain couples TRBV7-2 to TRBJ2-7; 8 bases map to TRBD1. The CDR3 runs to 13 residues. Trimming at V came to 6 bases and at J to 7 bases, leaving 8 bases not matched to a gene. Germline V CDR1 and CDR2: SGHTA, FQGNSA. CDR3 in amino acids: CASSRDRSNEQYF. The CDR3 nucleotides read TGTGCCAGCAGTCGGGACAGGTCCAATGAGCAGTACTTC.

This clonotype is termed medium-sized. V is TRBV20-1 and J is TRBJ2-3; 7 bases fit TRBD2. The trim removed 0 bases at V and 1 base at J, leaving 7 bases unmatched. CDR1 is DFQATT and CDR2 is SNEGSKA in the germline V gene (reference sequence). The CDR3 totals 16 residues. The CDR3 spells CSARDRAGLGTDTQYF. CDR3 coding DNA: TGCAGTGCTAGAGACAGAGCGGGGCTGGGCACAGATACGCAGTATTTT.

In this sample, this clonotype is medium-sized. The V gene is TRBV18, the J gene TRBJ1-1; tentatively, D is TRBD1 (5 bases). CDR1 is KGHSH, CDR2 LQKENI, per germline. This CDR3 comprises 15 residues. Trimming stripped 3 bases from V and 0 bases from J, with 11 bases between. In DNA, the CDR3 is TGTGCCAGCTCACCGCCGACAGCCATGAACACTGAAGCTTTCTTT. Protein product: CASSPPTAMNTEAFF.

In its sample, this clonotype is large. This chain joins TRBV7-2 and TRBJ2-1, with TRBD1 matching over 8 bases. Trimming took 7 bases from V and 5 from J; bases not matched to a gene: 10. From germline, CDR1 is SGHTA and CDR2 FQGNSA. CDR3 length equals 15 residues. Here the CDR3 DNA reads TGTGCCAGCAACATTTCGGGACAGGAGAACAATGAGCAGTTCTTC. This gives the protein CASNISGQENNEQFF.

This clonotype was seen a few times. The genes are TRBV27 and TRBJ2-1; no definite D call. The CDR3 runs 12 residues. Germline CDR1 MNHEY, CDR2 SMNVEV (reference sequence). Deletions cut 5 bases from V and 6 bases from J, with 8 bases between. CDR3: CASSPHPNEQFF. CDR3 DNA sequence: TGTGCCAGCAGTCCCCATCCCAATGAGCAGTTCTTC.

In its sample, this clonotype ranks as medium-sized. V usage is TRBV20-1 and J usage is TRBJ2-1, with 7 bases that match TRBD1. The CDR3 contains 14 residues. Germline trimming cut 0 bases from V and 8 bases from J; bases unmatched to any gene: 7. Germline CDR1 and CDR2: DFQATT and SNEGSKA (reference sequence). CDR3 sequence reads: CSARDYRGRDEQFF. The CDR3 nucleotides read TGCAGTGCTAGAGATTACAGGGGAAGGGATGAGCAGTTCTTC.

This clonotype is judged medium-sized. The rearrangement joins TRBV28 to TRBJ2-7; 8 nucleotides match TRBD1. The junction had 5 bases not matched to a gene; V was cut back by 0 bases and J by 4 bases. CDR1 and CDR2 (germline): MDHEN, SYDVKM. CDR3 size: 15 residues. The CDR3 loop is CASSLWDRVKYEQYF. Here the CDR3 DNA reads TGTGCCAGCAGTTTATGGGACAGGGTGAAGTACGAGCAGTACTTC. Full variable domain (missing parts from reference TRBV28 and TRBJ2-7): DVKVTQSSRYLVKRTGEKVFLECVQDMDHENMFWYRQDPGLGLRLIYFSYDVKMKEKGDIPEGYSVSREKKERFSLILESASTNQTSMYLCASSLWDRVKYEQYFGPGTRLTVT.

This clonotype is categorized as hyperexpanded. The rearrangement joins TRBV6-1 to TRBJ2-7; 8 bases are a match to TRBD1. Germline V gene data show CDR1 as MNHNS and CDR2 as SASEGT. The V and J ends lost 6 bases and 2 bases, in that order; junction bases with no gene match: 3. The CDR3 is made up of 13 amino acids. For the CDR3, the DNA is TGTGCCAGCAGAGAACAGGGGGCCTACGAGCAGTACTTC. As protein: CASREQGAYEQYF.

In this sample, this clonotype is large. This chain joins TRBV5-5 and TRBJ1-1; no clear D. The ends were cut back, 2 bases at V and 1 base at J, with 9 bases in the middle. Germline V CDR1 and CDR2: SGHKS, YYEKEE (reference sequence). The CDR3 is 14 amino acids. CDR3 residues: CASSFSWQNTEAFF. The CDR3, as DNA: TGTGCCAGCAGCTTCTCATGGCAGAACACTGAAGCTTTCTTT.